This TCR beta chain was found in a study of post-analysis software for immune sequencing data (dated by TCRdb to the mid-2010s). Looking at the study overall: Disease courses on record covered relapsing-remitting, secondary progressive and progressive-relapsing multiple sclerosis, though some patients had no subtype annotation. Patient repertoires were compared against roughly 12 previously published healthy control repertoires from donors aged 6 to 25 years. A subset of samples was prepared in parallel using single-end sample barcoding, then pooled and co-amplified after Illumina adapter ligation.

Overall study outcomes, separate from this receptor: The multiple sclerosis patient group was slightly younger than the control group. Significantly lower normalized Chao1 diversity was found in multiple sclerosis patients than in controls, suggesting substantial peripheral T-cell clonal expansion. When samples were clustered directly using the F measure, samples prepared in the same batch co-clustered strongly, which prompted a batch-effect correction. Patients showed significantly higher frequencies than controls for roughly 5 TRBV segments, among them TRBV5-6, TRBV5-1 and TRBV20-1.

The trim is 4 bases for V and 2 bases for J, with a gap of 18 bases between the germline ends. CDR1 LGHDT and CDR2 YNNKEL were looked up in the germline V gene (reference sequence). Reading from cysteine to phenylalanine, the CDR3 counts 16 amino acids. Only CDR3 DNA remains: 48 bases, in frame from the first base. TCR beta repertoires were profiled from peripheral blood of roughly twelve young patients with multiple sclerosis to demonstrate the VDJtools post-analysis software. The multiple sclerosis patients were children and adolescents between roughly 6 and 16 years of age. Library construction relied on PCR. Sequencer: Illumina HiSeq 2500. Unique molecular identifiers were incorporated into TCR beta cDNA libraries to reduce PCR and sequencing biases. Some 500,000 cDNA molecules were obtained for every 1 to 10 million input T cells, so each molecule roughly corresponded to one T cell. Patient libraries were prepared and sequenced with the same protocol used for the earlier healthy control dataset. Samples belonging to the same batch were prepared together, multiplexed and sequenced on a shared HiSeq lane. Turning to the authors' computational methods: Raw barcoded reads were processed with MIGEC, discarding single-read molecular identifier groups before consensus assembly and CDR3 extraction. VDJtools was used for post-analysis of the clonotype tables, with diversity normalized by down-sampling every dataset to the smallest sample size. Repertoire overlap clustering matched CDR3 amino acid but not nucleotide sequences to correct batch-related cross-sample contamination. The public reads were quality trimmed at Q25 with fastp and then assembled into clones with MiXCR by TCRdb, keeping productive beta chains. All rows with the same CDR3 protein become a single entry with the most common DNA and genes. In this record, the V and J calls reflect TCRdb's handling and not the investigators' own analysis. This sample gives 150,000 to 200,000 distinct CDR3 sequences in total; approximately 28% of them show up just once. The ten largest clones take up about 1.6% of the sample.

This clonotype was seen at least ten times. Its antigen specificity is not known. The record has no base qualities; no much larger clone is one base away. The TCR comes from a girl aged 5-17 years with multiple sclerosis. Here the chain combines TRBV3-1 and TRBJ2-7; the D gene is possibly TRBD2, with 7 bases matching. Sample: blood. The nucleotide sequence reads TGTGCCAGCAGCCGAGGGGGAAGCGGGACCCCCTACGAGCAGTACTTC. This yields the protein CASSRGGSGTPYEQYF.